These 32 T cell receptor beta chains share one sample of origin, sequenced in a study of PD-1 blockade in classical Hodgkin lymphoma (dated by TCRdb to 2018 to 2020). The sample's time point, from its label and the paper: cycle 4 day 1 (C4D1), after six to seven weeks of nivolumab. Every trial patient had relapsed after autologous stem cell transplantation, and cohorts A, B and C differed in prior brentuximab vedotin exposure. The library was produced with the immunoSEQ multiplex PCR assay. In its TCRdb copy, this immuneACCESS table keeps in-frame sequences only and misses some clones. Where compared with another copy, unresolved V genes explain less than half of these, and the others have no known cause. For this sample there are nearly 20,000 clones; about 80% appear just once. The ten largest clones capture approximately 42% of the sample. The material was peripheral blood mononuclear cells (PBMCs), obtained before the fourth cycle of nivolumab. Every receptor here comes from a human donor with classical Hodgkin lymphoma.

The rearrangement uses TRBV27 and TRBJ2-7; D is ambiguous. The germline V gene has CDR1 MNHEY and CDR2 SMNVEV (reference sequence). Trimming removed 0 bases from V and 3 bases from J, with 9 bases in between. The CDR3 spans 14 residues. In DNA, the CDR3 is TGTGCCAGCAGTTTATCACGGGCTTACTACGAGCAGTACTTC. This translates into CASSLSRAYYEQYF.

The chain employs TRBV6-1 and TRBJ1-2; D unresolved. The V gene lost 3 bases and the J gene lost 2 bases, with 7 bases spanning the gap. Per germline, CDR1 MNHNS and CDR2 SASEGT. This CDR3 has 13 amino acids. CDR3 sequence: CASSEGINYGYTF. CDR3 nucleotide sequence: TGTGCCAGCAGTGAGGGCATAAACTATGGCTACACCTTC.

The chain joins TRBV7-2 to TRBJ1-3; no clear D gene. Trimming removed 1 base from V and 0 bases from J, with 4 bases in between. Germline V gene data show CDR1 as SGHTA and CDR2 as FQGNSA. There are 14 residues in the CDR3. The CDR3 loop is CASSLVRSGNTIYF. The CDR3 bases are TGTGCCAGCAGCTTAGTACGCTCTGGAAACACCATATATTTT.

In this sample, this clone turned up once. The chain combines TRBV6-5 with TRBJ1-1, with 10 bases aligning to TRBD1. V shed 6 bases, J shed 6 bases, and the junction held 7 bases outside the gene matches. The CDR3 length is 14 residues. CDR1 and CDR2 from the germline V gene are MNHEY and SVGAGI. DNA of the CDR3: TGTGCCAGCAGGAAGACAGGGGGCGCGTCTGAAGCTTTCTTT. This encodes CASRKTGGASEAFF.

Regarding this clone: A read error may produce the germline difference seen at one junction end. The chain uses TRBV5-1 and TRBJ1-4, with D possibly matching TRBD1 (5 bases). CDR3 length equals 14 residues. Germline V CDR1 and CDR2: SGHRS, YFSETQ. CDR3 DNA sequence: TGCGCCAGCACCTTGGTGGGGCTAGGCGAAAAACTGTTTTTT. Translating it yields CASTLVGLGEKLFF. The whole variable domain, filled in from reference TRBV5-1 and TRBJ1-4, reads KAGVTQTPRYLIKTRGQQVTLSCSPISGHRSVSWYQQTPGQGLQFLFEYFSETQRNKGNFPGRFSGRQFSNSRSEMNVSTLELGDSALYLCASTLVGLGEKLFFGSGTQLSVL.

The rearrangement uses TRBV2 and TRBJ1-5, with D tentatively TRBD1 (6 bases). The germline gives CDR1 SNHLY, CDR2 FYNNEI. This CDR3 is built from 16 residues. With 3 bases removed from V and 4 bases from J, the gap between germline ends came to 16 bases. The CDR3 DNA reads TGTGCCAGCAGTGATTTTTTGGGGGCGGATAATCAGCCCCAGCATTTT. Encoded protein: CASSDFLGADNQPQHF.

The rearrangement uses TRBV2 and TRBJ1-2; perhaps TRBD1 as D (5 bases). V lost 2 bases, J lost 7 bases, and 11 bases lay in between. Germline-derived CDR1 and CDR2 are SNHLY and FYNNEI. This CDR3 spans 13 amino acids. This chain's CDR3 is CASSELRGSGYTF. DNA of the CDR3: TGTGCCAGCAGTGAACTGAGGGGCTCTGGCTACACCTTC.

The rearrangement joins TRBV5-5 to TRBJ1-2; no firm D call. The CDR3 runs to 14 residues. CDR1 is SGHKS, CDR2 YYEKEE, per germline (reference sequence). V lost 4 bases to trimming and J lost 8 bases, with 18 bases between them. The CDR3 loop reads CASSPVDGIGGYTF. For the CDR3, the DNA is TGTGCCAGCAGCCCGGTCGACGGGATAGGGGGCTACACCTTC.

The chain combines TRBV5-6 with TRBJ2-5, with TRBD1 matching over 7 bases. The germline V gene encodes CDR1 SGHDT and CDR2 YYEEEE. This CDR3 comprises 13 residues. Trimming removed 9 bases from V and 5 bases from J; junction bases left unmatched: 10. The CDR3, as DNA: TGTGCCACTATGGACAGGCGCGGGGAGACCCAGTACTTC. It yields the protein CATMDRRGETQYF. Full variable domain (missing parts from reference TRBV5-6 and TRBJ2-5): DAGVTQSPTHLIKTRGQQVTLRCSPKSGHDTVSWYQQALGQGPQFIFQYYEEEERQRGNFPDRFSGHQFPNYSSELNVNALLLGDSALYLCATMDRRGETQYFGPGTRLLVL.

This chain links TRBV18 with TRBJ2-7, with 9 bases fitting TRBD1. Germline V gene data show CDR1 as KGHSH and CDR2 as LQKENI. J was trimmed by 2 bases and V by 6 bases; bases with no gene match: 5. This CDR3 has 14 residues. The CDR3 DNA is TGTGCCAGCTCGTGGGGGACAGGGACCTACGAGCAGTACTTC. It specifies CASSWGTGTYEQYF.

The J gene is TRBJ2-1, the V gene TRBV5-1; D is ambiguous. The CDR3 totals 13 residues. The germline V and J ends were trimmed by 0 bases and 7 bases, with 8 bases remaining between them. Looked up from germline, CDR1 is SGHRS and CDR2 is YFSETQ. The chain's CDR3 is CASSLGTDNEQFF. The CDR3 coding sequence is TGCGCCAGCAGCTTGGGTACGGATAATGAGCAGTTCTTC.

This chain uses TRBV7-9 with TRBJ2-1, with 8 bases identical to TRBD2. The CDR3 consists of 17 residues. Germline loops: CDR1 SEHNR, CDR2 FQNEAQ (reference sequence). Unmatched junction bases numbered 11, after V lost 5 bases and J lost 2 bases. CDR3 protein: CASSPGPGGVPYNEQFF. The DNA for the CDR3 is TGTGCCAGCAGCCCGGGTCCCGGGGGGGTTCCCTACAATGAGCAGTTCTTC.

This clone has only a few counts. CDR3 in amino acids: CASSLVGGEQFF. The DNA of the CDR3 is TGTGCCAGCAGTTTGGTTGGGGGTGAGCAGTTCTTC. The rearrangement uses TRBV27 and TRBJ2-1; tentatively, D is TRBD1 or TRBD2 (5 bases each). This CDR3 contains 12 residues. V lost 3 bases to trimming and J lost 9 bases, with 9 bases between them. Germline V lookup: CDR1 MNHEY, CDR2 SMNVEV (reference sequence).

The chain uses TRBV7-9 and TRBJ2-3; 10 bases map to TRBD1. Trimming cost V 1 base and J 4 bases; bases outside gene matches: 2. Germline V lookup: CDR1 SEHNR, CDR2 FQNEAQ (reference sequence). The CDR3 spans 15 residues. The CDR3 bases are TGTGCCAGCAGCTTAGGACAGGGGGCATCAGATACGCAGTATTTT. This codes for CASSLGQGASDTQYF.

This clone was found once. This chain links TRBV5-4 with TRBJ2-1; 8 nucleotides line up with TRBD2. The V segment lost 3 bases and the J segment 7 bases; nucleotides outside the gene matches: 9. The germline V gene has CDR1 SGHNT and CDR2 YYREEE (reference sequence). The CDR3 runs 15 residues. The CDR3 protein is CASSSPTSGVNEQFF. For the CDR3, the DNA is TGTGCCAGCAGCTCGCCAACTAGCGGAGTAAATGAGCAGTTCTTC.

The chain couples TRBV6-5 to TRBJ2-7; 8 bases match TRBD2. Unmatched junction bases numbered 10, after V lost 4 bases and J lost 5 bases. Germline CDR1 reads MNHEY; CDR2 reads SVGAGI. The CDR3 is 15 residues long. The CDR3 here is CASSFSRTSYHEQYF. The CDR3 DNA follows: TGTGCCAGCAGTTTCAGCCGGACTAGCTACCACGAGCAGTACTTC.

The chain is built from TRBV11-3 and TRBJ2-1; D remains ambiguous. Germline V gene sequence: CDR1 SGHNT, CDR2 YENEEA. The ends were cut back, 5 bases at V and 4 bases at J, with 21 bases in the middle. The CDR3 length is 17 residues. The CDR3 protein is CASSPRPMGRRYNEQFF. The CDR3 nucleotides read TGTGCCAGCAGCCCACGTCCAATGGGAAGACGGTACAATGAGCAGTTCTTC.

The chain couples TRBV2 to TRBJ2-5; D gene uncertain. Deletions cut 7 bases from V and 2 bases from J, with 14 bases between. This CDR3 has 14 residues. Germline CDR1 is SNHLY and CDR2 is FYNNEI. The CDR3 DNA is TGTGCCAGCATTGATCTAAACAGTCAAGAGACCCAGTACTTC. It yields the protein CASIDLNSQETQYF.

This clone was recorded only once. The CDR3 is CASSLQHDEQFF. CDR3 in DNA: TGTGCCAGCAGCTTACAGCACGATGAGCAGTTCTTC. The J gene is TRBJ2-1, the V gene TRBV7-9; D unclear. The CDR3 has 12 residues. Germline CDR1 and CDR2: SEHNR and FQNEAQ (reference sequence). Trimming removed 2 bases at V and 8 bases at J, with 7 bases between.

This clone has just a few counts. J is TRBJ2-7 and V is TRBV6-1, with a tentative D call TRBD2 (6 bases). Germline loops: CDR1 MNHNS, CDR2 SASEGT. CDR3 length: 12 amino acids. V was clipped by 3 bases and J by 9 bases, with 12 bases between them. For the CDR3, the DNA is TGTGCCAGCAGTGAGGAGGGGATGGTGCAGTACTTC. Residues: CASSEEGMVQYF.

This chain links TRBV23-1 with TRBJ1-1, with 11 bases matching TRBD1. TRBV23-1 is filed as an ORF, its function uncertain. The V segment lost 3 bases and the J segment 2 bases; nucleotides outside the gene matches: 8. CDR3 length: 17 amino acids. The CDR3, as DNA: TGCGCCAGCAGTCATCCCGGGACAGGGGGTCTTAACACTGAAGCTTTCTTT. Residues: CASSHPGTGGLNTEAFF.

The chain joins TRBV5-8 to TRBJ2-3; TRBD1 agrees at 11 bases. In germline, CDR1 is SGHTS, CDR2 YDEGEE. CDR3 size: 17 residues. V lost 0 bases and J lost 3; bases outside the gene matches: 6. This CDR3 is CASSLAWDRGGTDTQYF. The CDR3 DNA reads TGTGCCAGCAGCTTGGCCTGGGACAGGGGGGGAACAGATACGCAGTATTTT.

The count of this clone is one. The V gene is TRBV2, the J gene TRBJ1-2; D ambiguous. The V end was cut by 3 bases, the J end by 3 bases, with 8 bases between. Germline V gene data show CDR1 as SNHLY and CDR2 as FYNNEI. The CDR3 length is 13 residues. The CDR3 loop is CASSDSDYYGYTF. The CDR3, as DNA: TGTGCCAGCAGTGACTCCGACTACTATGGCTACACCTTC.

Only a few counts were recorded for this clone. The chain employs TRBV7-9 and TRBJ1-1; no firm D call. V lost 5 bases and J lost 5, with 6 bases in between. This CDR3 contains 11 residues. Germline-derived CDR1 and CDR2 are SEHNR and FQNEAQ (reference sequence). CDR3 loop: CASSQRTEAFF. Written as DNA, the CDR3 is TGTGCCAGCAGCCAGAGGACTGAAGCTTTCTTT.

The J gene is TRBJ2-7, the V gene TRBV5-4; 7 nucleotides align to TRBD1. The V gene end was trimmed by 4 bases and the J gene end by 5 bases; junction bases not matched to a gene: 15. CDR3 size: 16 residues. The germline CDR1 and CDR2 sequences are SGHNT and YYREEE (reference sequence). Here the CDR3 reads CASSPLIDNRGNEQYF. The DNA for the CDR3 is TGTGCCAGCAGCCCCCTAATAGATAACAGGGGTAACGAGCAGTACTTC.

The chain uses TRBV7-9 and TRBJ2-7; D possibly matches TRBD1 or TRBD2 (5 bases each). This CDR3 has 15 amino acids. V lost 5 bases and J lost 2, with 16 bases in between. The germline V gene encodes CDR1 SEHNR and CDR2 FQNEAQ (reference sequence). The CDR3 DNA is TGTGCCAGCAGCAACCTCCGGGACGGCGCCTACGAGCAGTACTTC. It specifies CASSNLRDGAYEQYF.

This clone appeared a few times. The chain has TRBV27 and TRBJ2-6; 12 bases match TRBD1. V trimming: 5 bases; J trimming: 4 bases; junction bases outside the gene matches: 15. Germline lookup yields CDR1 MNHEY and CDR2 SMNVEV (reference sequence). The CDR3 contains 20 residues. CDR3: CASSPTPGQGARAGANVLTF. CDR3 in DNA: TGTGCCAGCAGTCCGACTCCGGGACAGGGGGCGCGGGCCGGGGCCAACGTCCTGACTTTC.

This rearrangement joins TRBV30 to TRBJ2-1; D unclear. V lost 4 bases and J 7 bases, leaving 11 bases between the germline ends. Germline-derived CDR1 and CDR2 are GTSNPN and SVGIG (reference sequence). This CDR3 is 12 amino acids long. The CDR3, as DNA: TGTGCCTGGAACTACCTTGGGAATGAGCAGTTCTTC. Amino acid sequence: CAWNYLGNEQFF. Combining the CDR3 with reference TRBV30 and TRBJ2-1 gives the whole variable domain SQTIHQWPATLVQPVGSPLSLECTVEGTSNPNLYWYRQAAGRGLQLLFYSVGIGQISSEVPQNLSASRPQDRQFILSSKKLLLSDSGFYLCAWNYLGNEQFFGPGTRLTVL.

The chain links TRBV19 to TRBJ2-5; D is uncertain. Germline lookup yields CDR1 LNHDA and CDR2 SQIVND (reference sequence). Trimming stripped 5 bases from V and 4 bases from J, with 8 bases between. This CDR3 spans 12 amino acids. The DNA for the CDR3 is TGTGCCAGTAGTGCGACTCTAGAGACCCAGTACTTC. This gives the protein CASSATLETQYF. Using reference TRBV19 and TRBJ2-5 for the parts outside the CDR3, the full variable domain is DGGITQSPKYLFRKEGQNVTLSCEQNLNHDAMYWYRQDPGQGLRLIYYSQIVNDFQKGDIAEGYSVSREKKESFPLTVTSAQKNPTAFYLCASSATLETQYFGPGTRLLVL.

This clone appeared once. The chain links TRBV7-9 to TRBJ1-2, with D hard to call. Trimming removed 3 bases at V and 0 bases at J, with 14 bases between. The CDR3 runs 16 residues. Germline values: CDR1 SEHNR, CDR2 FQNEAQ (reference sequence). Written as DNA, the CDR3 is TGTGCCAGCAGCTTTAGAAATCCCCTAGCTAACTATGGCTACACCTTC. Its translation: CASSFRNPLANYGYTF.

This CDR3 is CASSVGLTDTQYF. As DNA, the CDR3 is TGTGCCAGCAGTGTCGGTTTGACAGATACGCAGTATTTT. The chain has TRBV6-4 and TRBJ2-3; D not certain. V gave up 4 bases and J gave up 3 bases, with 8 bases separating them. The germline gives CDR1 MRHNA, CDR2 SNTAGT. This CDR3 spans 13 amino acids.

This clone was recorded a few times. The chain is built from TRBV30 and TRBJ1-2; no clear D gene. CDR1 is GTSNPN, CDR2 SVGIG, per germline (reference sequence). Trimming removed 1 base from V and 2 bases from J, with 8 bases in between. The CDR3 runs to 13 residues. The CDR3, as DNA: TGTGCCTGGAGTGAGGCAGGAAACTATGGCTACACCTTC. Translated, it gives CAWSEAGNYGYTF.